The TCR beta chain described here comes from a study of T and B cells in COVID-19 patients. The wider study: Blood was sampled from COVID-19 patients who were either actively infected or recovered. General study results and limits: Patients with COVID-19 reportedly showed strongly skewed T cell receptor beta variable and joining gene usage. Highly clonal in active COVID-19, TRB repertoires exceeded healthy-donor diversity and richness at recovery.

TRB was amplified from around 250-500 ng of blood genomic DNA. This clonotype was observed a handful of times. Its antigen is currently unknown. V was clipped by 6 bases and J by 3 bases; unmatched bases: 1. CDR3 length: 12 residues. BIOMED2 TRB-A/B primer pools were used in multiplex TRB PCR. TCRdb reprocessed the multiplex PCR reads with MiXCR, giving one entry per CDR3 protein. The repertoire holds approximately 20,000 distinct CDR3 sequences, with around 28% as singletons. This chain links TRBV12-3 or TRBV12-4 with TRBJ2-7; 8 nucleotides agree with TRBD2. The sequenced sample consisted of blood. The clonotype comes from a human donor who had recovered from COVID-19. The CDR3 DNA reads as TGTGCCAGCAGCGGGACTAGCTACGAGCAGTACTTC. Its protein product is CASSGTSYEQYF.